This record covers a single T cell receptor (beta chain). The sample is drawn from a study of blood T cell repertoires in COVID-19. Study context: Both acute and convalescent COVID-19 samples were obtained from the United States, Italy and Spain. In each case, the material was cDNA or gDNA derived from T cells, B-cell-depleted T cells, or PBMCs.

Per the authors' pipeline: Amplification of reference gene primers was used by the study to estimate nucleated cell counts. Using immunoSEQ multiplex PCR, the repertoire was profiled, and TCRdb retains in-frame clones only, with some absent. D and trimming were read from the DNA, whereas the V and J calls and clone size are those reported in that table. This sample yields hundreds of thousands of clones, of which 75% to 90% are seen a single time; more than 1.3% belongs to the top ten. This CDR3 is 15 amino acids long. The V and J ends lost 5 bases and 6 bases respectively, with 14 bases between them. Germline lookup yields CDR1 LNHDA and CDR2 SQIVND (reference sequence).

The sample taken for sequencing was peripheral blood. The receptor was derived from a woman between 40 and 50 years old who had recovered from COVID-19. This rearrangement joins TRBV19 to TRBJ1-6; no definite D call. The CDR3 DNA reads TGTGCCAGTAGTTCCCGGGGAGGCCGTAATTCACCCCTCCACTTT. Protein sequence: CASSSRGGRNSPLHF.